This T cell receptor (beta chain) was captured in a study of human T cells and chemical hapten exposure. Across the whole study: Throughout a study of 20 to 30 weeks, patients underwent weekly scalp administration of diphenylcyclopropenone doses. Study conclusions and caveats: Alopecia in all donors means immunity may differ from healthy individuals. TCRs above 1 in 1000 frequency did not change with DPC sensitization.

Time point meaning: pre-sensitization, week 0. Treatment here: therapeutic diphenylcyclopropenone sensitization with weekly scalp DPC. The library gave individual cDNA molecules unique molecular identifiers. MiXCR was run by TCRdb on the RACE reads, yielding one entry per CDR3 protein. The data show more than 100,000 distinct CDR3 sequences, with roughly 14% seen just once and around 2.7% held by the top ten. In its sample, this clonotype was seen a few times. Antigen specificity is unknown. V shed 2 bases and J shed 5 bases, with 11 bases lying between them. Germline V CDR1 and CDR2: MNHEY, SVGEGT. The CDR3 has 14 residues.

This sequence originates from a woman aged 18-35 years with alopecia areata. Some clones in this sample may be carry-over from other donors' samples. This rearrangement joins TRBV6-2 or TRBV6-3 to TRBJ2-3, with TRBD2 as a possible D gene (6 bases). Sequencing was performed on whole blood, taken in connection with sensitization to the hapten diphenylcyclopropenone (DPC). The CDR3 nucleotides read TGTGCCAGCAGTTACGCGGGGATACTAGATACGCAGTATTTT. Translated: CASSYAGILDTQYF.